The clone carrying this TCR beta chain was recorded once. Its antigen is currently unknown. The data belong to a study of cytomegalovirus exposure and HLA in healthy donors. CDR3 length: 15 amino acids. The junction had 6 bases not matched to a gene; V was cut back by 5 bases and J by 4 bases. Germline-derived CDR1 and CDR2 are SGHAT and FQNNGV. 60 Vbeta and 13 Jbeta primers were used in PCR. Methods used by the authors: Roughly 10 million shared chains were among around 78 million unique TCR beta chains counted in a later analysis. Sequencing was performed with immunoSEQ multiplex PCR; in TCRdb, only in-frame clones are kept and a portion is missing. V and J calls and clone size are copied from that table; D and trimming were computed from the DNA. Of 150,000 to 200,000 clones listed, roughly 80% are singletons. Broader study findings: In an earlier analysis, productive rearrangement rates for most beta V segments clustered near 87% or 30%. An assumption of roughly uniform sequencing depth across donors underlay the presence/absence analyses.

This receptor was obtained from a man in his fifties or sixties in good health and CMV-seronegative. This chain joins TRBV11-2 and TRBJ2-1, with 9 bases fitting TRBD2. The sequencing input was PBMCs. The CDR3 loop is CASSAGTSPYNEQFF. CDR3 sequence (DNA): TGTGCCAGCAGCGCCGGGACTAGCCCATACAATGAGCAGTTCTTC.